Detailed here is one T cell receptor (beta chain). The data were taken from a study of blood T cell repertoires in COVID-19. About the study: The study drew acute and convalescent COVID-19 samples from the United States, Italy and Spain.

Study members were between 18 and 89 years old and lived in 24 US regions. TCRdb's copy holds only in-frame clones and misses some; the assay was immunoSEQ multiplex PCR. The data hold about 200,000 clones, with about 82% observed a single time. Trimming removed 1 base from V and 7 bases from J; junction bases left unmatched: 7. This CDR3 has 14 amino acids. The V gene's germline CDR1 is GTSNPN and CDR2 SVGIG (reference sequence). The specimen sequenced was PBMCs or T cells enriched from blood (not recorded which). The origin of this receptor is a man aged 35-49 years with acute COVID-19. The chain employs TRBV30 and TRBJ1-3; 7 nucleotides align to TRBD1. The CDR3 spells CAWSGKGAVNTIYF. In DNA, the CDR3 is TGTGCCTGGAGTGGGAAGGGGGCGGTCAACACCATATATTTT.